This TCR beta chain was retrieved from a study of T cell clonotyping in hematopoietic cell transplantation. Trimming took off 4 bases at V and 0 bases at J, with 4 bases between the two ends. CDR1 and CDR2 (germline): SGHNT, YENEEA. The CDR3 totals 12 residues. Time point: recipient sample about 28 days before transplant, after cytoreduction. TCRdb's copy holds only in-frame clones and misses some; the assay was immunoSEQ multiplex PCR. The sample contains tens of thousands of clones, approximately 81% of which appear only once. The chain uses TRBV11-3 and TRBJ2-7; D is unresolved. The receptor was isolated from a man aged 55 to 70 with acute myeloid leukemia. Some clones in this sample may be carry-over from other donors' samples. Sample: peripheral blood mononuclear cells, taken before stem cell transplant. For the CDR3, the DNA is TGTGCCAGCAGCTCTCTCTCCTACGAGCAGTACTTC. The encoded protein is CASSSLSYEQYF.